This T cell receptor (beta chain) was obtained from a study of shared clonotypes between healthy human individuals. Study results and limitations: Clonotypes which were not shared had lower generation probabilities than clonotypes that all four donors shared.

A few counts support this clone. Antigen unknown. V lost 6 bases, J lost 0 bases, and 5 bases lay in between. The germline gives CDR1 GTSNPN, CDR2 SVGIG (reference sequence). CDR3 length: 11 amino acids. Using immunoSEQ multiplex PCR, the repertoire was profiled, and TCRdb retains in-frame clones only, with some absent. The data contain millions of clones, over 90% of them singletons. The TCR sequence derives from a man between 18 and 35 years old in good health. Some clones in this sample may be carry-over from other donors' samples. The chain combines TRBV30 with TRBJ1-1; D is unclear. Sequencing used naive CD4+ T cells from PBMCs. The subset was: CD45RA+ positively selected. The CDR3 protein is CACPMNTEAFF. The CDR3 DNA is TGTGCCTGTCCGATGAACACTGAAGCTTTCTTT.